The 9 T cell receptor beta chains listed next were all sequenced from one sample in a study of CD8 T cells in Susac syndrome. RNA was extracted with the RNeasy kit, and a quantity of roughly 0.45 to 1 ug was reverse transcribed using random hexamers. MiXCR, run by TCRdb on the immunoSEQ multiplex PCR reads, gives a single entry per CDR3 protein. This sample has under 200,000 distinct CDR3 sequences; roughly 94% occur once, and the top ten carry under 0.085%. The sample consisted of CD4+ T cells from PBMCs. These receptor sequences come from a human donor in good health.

The CDR3 loop is CSATGTSAHNEQFF. In DNA form, the CDR3 reads TGCAGTGCAACCGGGACTAGCGCCCACAATGAGCAGTTCTTC. The chain joins TRBV20-1 to TRBJ2-1; 10 bases agree with TRBD2. The CDR3 sequence is 14 residues long. The germline gives CDR1 DFQATT, CDR2 SNEGSKA (reference sequence). V trimming: 6 bases; J trimming: 5 bases; junction bases outside the gene matches: 7.

The CDR3 is CASSLPESSYEQYF. CDR3 coding DNA: TGCGCCAGCAGCTTACCGGAAAGCTCCTACGAGCAGTACTTC. This sequence joins TRBV5-1 and TRBJ2-7; D remains unclear. V lost 2 bases and J lost 0, with 9 bases in between. Germline assignment: CDR1 SGHRS and CDR2 YFSETQ. The CDR3 spans 14 residues.

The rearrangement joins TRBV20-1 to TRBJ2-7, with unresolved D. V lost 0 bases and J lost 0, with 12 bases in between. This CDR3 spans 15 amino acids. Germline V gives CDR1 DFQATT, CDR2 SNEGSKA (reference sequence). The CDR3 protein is CSARDVLSSSYEQYF. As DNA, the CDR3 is TGCAGTGCTAGAGATGTATTATCCAGCTCCTACGAGCAGTACTTC.

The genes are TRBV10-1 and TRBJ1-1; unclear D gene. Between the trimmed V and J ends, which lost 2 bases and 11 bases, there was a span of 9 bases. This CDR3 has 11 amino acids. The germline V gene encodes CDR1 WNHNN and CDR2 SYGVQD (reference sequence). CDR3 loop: CASSEGRTAFF. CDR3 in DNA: TGCGCCAGCAGTGAGGGCAGAACGGCTTTCTTT.

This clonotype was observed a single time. The CDR3 loop reads CASSPPGGLAGQGTGELFF. The CDR3 DNA sequence: TGCGCCAGCAGTCCCCCGGGGGGACTAGCGGGTCAGGGCACCGGGGAGCTGTTTTTT. The rearrangement uses TRBV23-1 and TRBJ2-2; TRBD2 matches 12 bases. TRBV23-1 is designated an ORF whose function remains uncertain. The CDR3 consists of 19 residues. The V gene end was trimmed by 4 bases and the J gene end by 4 bases; junction bases not matched to a gene: 13.

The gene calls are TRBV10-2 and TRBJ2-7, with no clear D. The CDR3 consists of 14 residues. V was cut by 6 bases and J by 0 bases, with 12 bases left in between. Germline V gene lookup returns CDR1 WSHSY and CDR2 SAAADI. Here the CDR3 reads CASSPLTGSYEQYF. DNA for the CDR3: TGCGCCAGCAGCCCGCTAACCGGCTCCTACGAGCAGTACTTC.

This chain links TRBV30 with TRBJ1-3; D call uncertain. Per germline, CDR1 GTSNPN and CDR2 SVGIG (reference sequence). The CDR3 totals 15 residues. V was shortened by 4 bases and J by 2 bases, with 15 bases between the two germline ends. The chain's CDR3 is CAWNLKTGAGNTIYF. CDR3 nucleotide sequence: TGTGCCTGGAACCTCAAGACCGGCGCTGGAAACACCATATATTTT. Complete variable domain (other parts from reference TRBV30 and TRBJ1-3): SQTIHQWPATLVQPVGSPLSLECTVEGTSNPNLYWYRQAAGRGLQLLFYSVGIGQISSEVPQNLSASRPQDRQFILSSKKLLLSDSGFYLCAWNLKTGAGNTIYFGEGSWLTVV.

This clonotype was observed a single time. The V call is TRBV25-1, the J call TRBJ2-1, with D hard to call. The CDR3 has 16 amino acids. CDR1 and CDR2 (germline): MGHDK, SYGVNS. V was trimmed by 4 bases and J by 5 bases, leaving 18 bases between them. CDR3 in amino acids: CASSALSLAGHNEQFF. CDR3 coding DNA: TGTGCCAGCAGTGCGCTTAGTTTAGCCGGGCACAATGAGCAGTTCTTC. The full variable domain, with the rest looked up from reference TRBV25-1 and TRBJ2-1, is EADIYQTPRYLVIGTGKKITLECSQTMGHDKMYWYQQDPGMELHLIHYSYGVNSTEKGDLSSESTVSRIRTEHFPLTLESARPSHTSQYLCASSALSLAGHNEQFFGPGTRLTVL.

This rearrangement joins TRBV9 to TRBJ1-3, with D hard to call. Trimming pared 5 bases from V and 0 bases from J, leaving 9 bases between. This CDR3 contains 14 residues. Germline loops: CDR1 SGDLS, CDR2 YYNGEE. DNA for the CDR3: TGTGCCAGCAGAGCGTCTGGCTCTGGAAACACCATATATTTT. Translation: CASRASGSGNTIYF.